Detailed here is one TCR beta chain. The data belong to a study of blood T cells in healthy people across ages. Combining a sample-barcoded 5' primer with a J-beta primer mix, a second PCR ran for about 6 to 11 cycles. The authors tagged each cDNA molecule using a template-switch adaptor with 12 random nucleotides. TCRdb re-analysed the 5' RACE reads in MiXCR, keeping a single row per CDR3 protein. Of approximately 800,000 distinct CDR3 sequences in the sample, approximately 24% are singletons; the top ten hold around 3%. Total RNA, at least 5 micrograms per sample, was extracted from PBMCs. This same sample was also part of a study on T cells of mothers and their children. That paper adds: cDNA was synthesized from all extracted RNA at around 1.5 ug per reaction.

Input material: blood. The sequence was obtained from a boy aged 5-17 years in good health.

CDR3 in DNA: TGCGCCAGCAGCTTGAGTACGAGTTGGGAGACCCAGTACTTC. Its translation: CASSLSTSWETQYF. This chain joins TRBV5-1 and TRBJ2-5; D is undetermined. Per the germline V gene, CDR1 is SGHRS and CDR2 is YFSETQ. The CDR3 length is 14 residues. The V and J ends lost 1 base and 5 bases respectively, with 12 bases between them.